This T cell receptor (beta chain) was retrieved from a study of blood T cell repertoires in COVID-19. Study summary: The cDNA or gDNA used as material had been derived from T cells, B-cell-depleted T cells, or PBMCs.

Authors' analysis steps: Counts of nucleated cells, estimated from reference gene primer amplification, were obtained. The table came from immunoSEQ multiplex PCR; TCRdb's copy has only in-frame clones and leaves some out. The DNA gave D and trimming, while V, J and clone size come from that table. The sample shows roughly 77,000 clones, more than 80% of them seen only once. In germline, CDR1 is SGHVS, CDR2 FQNEAQ. There are 12 residues in the CDR3. Trimming took 2 bases from V and 7 from J, leaving 6 bases between them. This TCR was sampled from a woman of 80 years or more with active COVID-19. Source material: peripheral blood. This chain joins TRBV7-8 and TRBJ1-5; no clear D gene. CDR3 nucleotide sequence: TGTGCCAGCAGCTTATTTGGCCAGCCCCAGCATTTT. Its translation is CASSLFGQPQHF.